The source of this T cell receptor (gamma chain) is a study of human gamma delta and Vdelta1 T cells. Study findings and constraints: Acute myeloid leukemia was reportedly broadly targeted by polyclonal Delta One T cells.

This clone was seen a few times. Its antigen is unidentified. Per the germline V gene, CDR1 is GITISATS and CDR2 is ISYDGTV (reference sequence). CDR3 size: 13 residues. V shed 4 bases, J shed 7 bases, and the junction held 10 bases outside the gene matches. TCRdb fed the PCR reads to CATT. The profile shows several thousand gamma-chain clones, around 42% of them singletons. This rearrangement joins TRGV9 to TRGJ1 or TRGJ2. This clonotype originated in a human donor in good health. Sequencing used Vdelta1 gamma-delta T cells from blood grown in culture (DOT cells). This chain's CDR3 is CALWDSAVYKKLF. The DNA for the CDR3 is TGTGCCTTGTGGGACTCGGCAGTCTATAAGAAACTCTTT.